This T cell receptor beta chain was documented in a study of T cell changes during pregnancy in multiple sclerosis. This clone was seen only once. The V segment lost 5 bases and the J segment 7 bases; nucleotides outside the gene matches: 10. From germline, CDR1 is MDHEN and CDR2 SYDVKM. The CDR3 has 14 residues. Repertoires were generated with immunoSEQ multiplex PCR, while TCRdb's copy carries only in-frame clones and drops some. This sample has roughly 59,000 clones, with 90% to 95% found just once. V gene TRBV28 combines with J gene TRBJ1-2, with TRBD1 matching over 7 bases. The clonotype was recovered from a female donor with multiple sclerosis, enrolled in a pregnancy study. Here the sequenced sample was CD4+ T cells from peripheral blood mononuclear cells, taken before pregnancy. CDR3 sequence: CASSPGTDRRGYTF. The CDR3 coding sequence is TGTGCCAGCAGTCCCGGGACAGACCGTCGTGGCTACACCTTC.